The clone carrying this T cell receptor beta chain was recorded once. Antigen specificity is unknown. Second-dose recipients at about 4 or about 12 weeks were treated as one pooled group. The data stem from a study of T cell responses to AZD1222 COVID-19 vaccine. Study-wide results and limits: Variant regions that are unmutated are reportedly the target of nearly half of spike-specific TCRs. Baseline serology detected seropositivity in only six AZD1222 recipients. Donors were largely white British and mainly female; clonal diversity was possibly underestimated.

The CDR3 is 17 residues long. V gave up 8 bases and J gave up 2 bases; unmatched junction bases: 12. Germline loops: CDR1 LGHNA, CDR2 YSLEER. Sequencing was performed with immunoSEQ multiplex PCR; in TCRdb, only in-frame clones are kept and a portion is missing. The table includes approximately 150,000 clones, 91% detected once. The source material was peripheral blood, sampled 28 days after the second AZD1222 dose. The J gene is TRBJ1-3, the V gene TRBV4-3, with 10 bases identical to TRBD1. The receptor was isolated from an adult who received the AZD1222 COVID-19 vaccine. Here the CDR3 reads CASFDRGQTSTGNTIYF. In DNA form, the CDR3 reads TGCGCCAGCTTTGACAGGGGGCAAACCTCTACTGGAAACACCATATATTTT.